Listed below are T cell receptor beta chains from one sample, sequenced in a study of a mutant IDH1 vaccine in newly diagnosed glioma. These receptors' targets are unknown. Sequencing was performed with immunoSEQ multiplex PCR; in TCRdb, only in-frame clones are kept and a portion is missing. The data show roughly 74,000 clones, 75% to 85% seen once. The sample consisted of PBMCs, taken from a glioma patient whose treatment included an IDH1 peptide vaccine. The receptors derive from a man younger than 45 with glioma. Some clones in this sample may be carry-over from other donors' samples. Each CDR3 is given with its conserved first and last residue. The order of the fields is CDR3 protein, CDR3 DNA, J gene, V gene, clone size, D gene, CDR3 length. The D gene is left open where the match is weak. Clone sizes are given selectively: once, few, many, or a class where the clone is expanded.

CASSLGQDLNTEAFF	TGTGCCAGCAGCTTAGGTCAGGATCTGAACACTGAAGCTTTCTTT	TRBJ1-1	TRBV5-4	.	.	15
CASSFQSGAIYEQYF	TGTGCCAGCAGCTTTCAATCCGGCGCGATCTACGAGCAGTACTTC	TRBJ2-7	TRBV7-8	.	.	15
CASSSTRRGRLETQYF	TGTGCCAGCAGTTCCACACGGAGGGGGCGCTTAGAGACCCAGTACTTC	TRBJ2-5	TRBV6-5	.	.	16
CASSSQGVGTEAFF	TGTGCCAGCAGCTCCCAGGGGGTAGGCACTGAAGCTTTCTTT	TRBJ1-1	TRBV5-5	.	TRBD1	14
CAWSLHRTSASYEQYF	TGTGCCTGGAGTCTACATCGGACTAGCGCCTCCTACGAGCAGTACTTC	TRBJ2-7	TRBV30	.	TRBD2	16
CASRNGRGPSPLHF	TGTGCCAGCAGAAACGGCAGGGGGCCATCACCCCTCCACTTT	TRBJ1-6	TRBV28	.	TRBD1	14
CASSVGASGVYEQYF	TGTGCCAGCAGCGTAGGGGCTAGCGGGGTCTACGAGCAGTACTTC	TRBJ2-7	TRBV9	.	TRBD2	15
CASSLVGSAYNEQFF	TGCGCCAGCAGCTTGGTCGGGAGCGCCTACAATGAGCAGTTCTTC	TRBJ2-1	TRBV5-1	once	.	15
CASSAPNGNEQFF	TGTGCCAGCAGCGCTCCTAACGGCAATGAGCAGTTCTTC	TRBJ2-1	TRBV7-9	.	.	13
CASSIGRQLVYGYTF	TGTGCCAGTAGTATAGGACGGCAGCTCGTCTATGGCTACACCTTC	TRBJ1-2	TRBV19	.	.	15
CASSLVSGFLSEAFF	TGTGCCAGCAGCTTAGTGTCAGGGTTTCTCTCTGAAGCTTTCTTT	TRBJ1-1	TRBV7-9	few	.	15
CAWSVGAGVGGYTF	TGTGCCTGGAGTGTCGGGGCAGGGGTAGGTGGCTACACCTTC	TRBJ1-2	TRBV30	.	.	14
CASSLVATEAFF	TGTGCCAGCAGCTTAGTGGCGACTGAAGCTTTCTTT	TRBJ1-1	TRBV11-2	few	.	12
CASSETGTDTQYF	TGTGCCAGTAGTGAGACAGGCACAGATACGCAGTATTTT	TRBJ2-3	TRBV19	.	.	13
CASSLTWIEAYEQYF	TGTGCCAGCAGCTTAACATGGATCGAAGCCTACGAGCAGTACTTC	TRBJ2-7	TRBV11-2	.	.	15
CASSLVRTAESYEQYF	TGTGCCAGCAGCTTGGTGAGGACAGCGGAATCCTACGAGCAGTACTTC	TRBJ2-7	TRBV5-5	.	.	16
CASSIVYVGQSRANVLTF	TGTGCCAGCAGCATCGTGTATGTAGGACAAAGTCGGGCCAACGTCCTGACTTTC	TRBJ2-6	TRBV12-1	.	.	18
CASSLAAGLAKEQYF	TGCGCCAGCAGTTTGGCAGCGGGACTAGCAAAGGAGCAGTACTTC	TRBJ2-7	TRBV5-1	.	TRBD2	15
CASRTGVQPQHF	TGTGCCAGTAGGACAGGGGTTCAGCCCCAGCATTTT	TRBJ1-5	TRBV19	.	TRBD1	12
CASSLETAIQYF	TGTGCCAGCAGCTTAGAAACAGCCATCCAGTACTTC	TRBJ2-7	TRBV7-2	.	.	12
CASSVNRLNMSTEAFF	TGTGCCAGCAGTGTCAATAGACTGAACATGAGCACTGAAGCTTTCTTT	TRBJ1-1	TRBV27	.	.	16
CASSRIVGNTGELFF	TGCGCCAGCAGCAGGATTGTGGGGAACACCGGGGAGCTGTTTTTT	TRBJ2-2	TRBV5-1	.	.	15
CASSREGGRGTQYF	TGTGCCAGCAGCCGAGAAGGGGGTAGGGGTACGCAGTATTTT	TRBJ2-3	TRBV7-2	.	.	14
CASSFFRGTHQPQHF	TGTGCCAGCAGTTTTTTCCGCGGGACCCATCAGCCCCAGCATTTT	TRBJ1-5	TRBV28	.	.	15
CASRLDRDPSYEQYF	TGTGCCAGCAGACTCGACAGGGATCCCTCCTACGAGCAGTACTTC	TRBJ2-7	TRBV7-2	.	TRBD1	15
CASMGRWRANYGYTF	TGTGCCAGCATGGGACGTTGGAGGGCTAACTATGGCTACACCTTC	TRBJ1-2	TRBV6-1	.	.	15
CSVGQGEGQFF	TGCAGCGTTGGGCAGGGGGAAGGACAGTTCTTC	TRBJ2-1	TRBV29-1	.	TRBD1	11
CASSIGGFEQFF	TGTGCCAGTAGTATAGGCGGGTTTGAGCAGTTCTTC	TRBJ2-1	TRBV19	.	.	12
CASSMGLANYEQYF	TGTGCCAGTAGTATGGGACTAGCGAACTACGAGCAGTACTTC	TRBJ2-7	TRBV19	.	TRBD2	14
CASSPMTEAFF	TGTGCCAGCAGCCCCATGACTGAAGCTTTCTTT	TRBJ1-1	TRBV11-2	.	.	11
CASSSTQGGNTIYF	TGTGCCAGCAGCTCAACCCAGGGGGGAAACACCATATATTTT	TRBJ1-3	TRBV5-4	.	.	14
CASSPLNHLSGGLGTEAFF	TGTGCCAGCTCACCCCTCAATCATTTATCAGGGGGCTTGGGCACTGAAGCTTTCTTT	TRBJ1-1	TRBV18	.	TRBD1	19
CASSFGRDTEAFF	TGCGCCAGCAGCTTCGGCCGGGACACTGAAGCTTTCTTT	TRBJ1-1	TRBV5-1	.	.	13
CASSLLRSLSGVDYEQYF	TGTGCCAGCAGTTTATTGCGAAGCCTATCGGGGGTCGACTACGAGCAGTACTTC	TRBJ2-7	TRBV28	.	.	18
CASSPGRRLANNEQFF	TGTGCCAGCAGCCCCGGGCGGAGACTAGCAAACAATGAGCAGTTCTTC	TRBJ2-1	TRBV11-1	.	TRBD2	16
CASRFSGTGGEGDNQPQHF	TGTGCCAGCCGATTTTCCGGGACAGGGGGCGAGGGTGACAATCAGCCCCAGCATTTT	TRBJ1-5	TRBV28	.	TRBD1	19
CASSPDSYYGYTF	TGCGCCAGCAGCCCTGACAGCTACTATGGCTACACCTTC	TRBJ1-2	TRBV5-1	few	.	13
CATQASGVADTQYF	TGTGCCACTCAAGCGTCCGGGGTCGCAGATACGCAGTATTTT	TRBJ2-3	TRBV10-3	.	.	14
CASSFYRNTEAFF	TGTGCCAGCAGTTTTTACAGAAACACTGAAGCTTTCTTT	TRBJ1-1	TRBV28	.	.	13
CASSTQIGGTADPLRKTQYF	TGTGCCAGCAGTACCCAAATTGGCGGAACCGCGGACCCTCTGAGAAAGACCCAGTACTTC	TRBJ2-5	TRBV7-8	.	.	20
CASSVGLAGTLPNF	TGTGCCAGCAGTGTTGGGCTAGCGGGAACCCTTCCGAACTTC	TRBJ2-7	TRBV2	few	TRBD2	14
CAWSVGGSVYEQYF	TGTGCCTGGAGTGTAGGGGGGTCCGTTTACGAGCAGTACTTC	TRBJ2-7	TRBV30	.	.	14